The following is a T cell receptor (beta chain) sequence with its context. The source of the sample is a study of T-cell memory formation after mild COVID-19. Germline lookup yields CDR1 DFQATT and CDR2 SNEGSKA (reference sequence). The germline V and J ends were trimmed by 2 bases and 10 bases, with 18 bases remaining between them. This CDR3 is built from 14 residues. 5'RACE with constant-segment primers built TCRalpha and TCRbeta cDNA libraries with UMIs. TCRdb fed the 5' RACE reads into MiXCR, producing one record per CDR3 protein. The table records 150,000 to 200,000 distinct CDR3 sequences, approximately 10% of them present only once.

The chain uses TRBV20-1 and TRBJ2-1, with a tentative D call TRBD2 (5 bases). This TCR derives from a man in his late teens or twenties who had mild COVID-19 (a few samples of this study predate the infection). Cell type and time point are not known. The sample comprised PBMCs or a T cell subset sorted from them (not recorded which). CDR3 coding DNA: TGCAGTGCTAGATCCGGAGGCCGACGGTCCGAGCAGTTCTTC. Translating gives CSARSGGRRSEQFF.